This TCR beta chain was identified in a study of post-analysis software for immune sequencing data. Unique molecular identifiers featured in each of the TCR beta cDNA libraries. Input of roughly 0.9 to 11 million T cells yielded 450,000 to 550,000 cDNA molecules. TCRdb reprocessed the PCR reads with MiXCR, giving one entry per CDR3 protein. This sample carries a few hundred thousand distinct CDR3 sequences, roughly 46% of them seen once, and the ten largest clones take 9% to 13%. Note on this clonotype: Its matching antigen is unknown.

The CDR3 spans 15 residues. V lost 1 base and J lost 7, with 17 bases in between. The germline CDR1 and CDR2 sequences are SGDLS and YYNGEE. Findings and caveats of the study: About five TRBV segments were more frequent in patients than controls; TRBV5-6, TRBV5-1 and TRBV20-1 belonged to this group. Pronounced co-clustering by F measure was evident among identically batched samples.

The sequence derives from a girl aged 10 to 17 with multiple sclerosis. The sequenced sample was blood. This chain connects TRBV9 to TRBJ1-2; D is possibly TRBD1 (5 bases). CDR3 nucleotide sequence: TGTGCCAGCAGCGTATCTGACAGCATACCATCTGGCTACACCTTC. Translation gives CASSVSDSIPSGYTF.